A single sample is the source of the 10 T cell receptor beta chains below, sequenced in a study of response to subunit inactivated influenza vaccine. TCRdb ran MiXCR on the RT-PCR reads and lists one entry per CDR3 protein. Here the sample spans 630,000 or so distinct CDR3 sequences, around 14% being singletons. The sequencing here drew on PBMCs from blood, taken 11 to 12 days after vaccination. These receptors originate from a man between 50 and 59 years old who received an inactivated influenza vaccine.

The chain recombines TRBV11-2 with TRBJ2-1; TRBD1 might be the D (6 bases). The V end was cut by 6 bases, the J end by 1 base, with 16 bases between. This CDR3 is built from 16 residues. CDR1 and CDR2 (germline): SGHAT, FQNNGV. The CDR3 protein is CASRSDRFGSYNEQFF. In DNA, the CDR3 is TGTGCCAGCAGAAGCGACAGGTTTGGGTCCTACAATGAGCAGTTCTTC. Combining the CDR3 with reference TRBV11-2 and TRBJ2-1 gives the whole variable domain EAGVAQSPRYKIIEKRQSVAFWCNPISGHATLYWYQQILGQGPKLLIQFQNNGVVDDSQLPKDRFSAERLKGVDSTLKIQPAKLEDSAVYLCASRSDRFGSYNEQFFGPGTRLTVL.

The V and J genes are TRBV15 and TRBJ2-1; D unresolved. The germline V gene has CDR1 LNHNV and CDR2 YYDKDF (reference sequence). The V gene lost 1 base and the J gene lost 7 bases, with 17 bases spanning the gap. The CDR3 extends over 16 amino acids. The chain's CDR3 is CATSRGRSREENEQFF. CDR3 DNA: TGTGCCACCAGCAGAGGCCGATCCAGAGAGGAAAATGAGCAGTTCTTC.

The table lists this clonotype with a few counts. V and J are TRBV15 and TRBJ2-2, with 9 bases fitting TRBD2. V lost 1 base to trimming and J lost 5 bases; unmatched junction nucleotides: 8. The CDR3 loop spans 17 amino acids. The V gene's germline CDR1 is LNHNV and CDR2 YYDKDF (reference sequence). CDR3 sequence: CATSRGGGALRTGELFF. The CDR3 bases are TGTGCCACCAGCAGAGGCGGGGGGGCCTTGAGGACCGGGGAGCTGTTTTTT.

This clonotype was recorded a few times. The genes are TRBV7-9 and TRBJ1-3; 7 positions agree with TRBD1. The CDR3 length is 14 residues. J lost 3 bases, V lost 5 bases, and 4 bases had no gene match. Germline CDR1 and CDR2: SEHNR and FQNEAQ (reference sequence). The CDR3 region is CASSTTGFGNTIYF. DNA for the CDR3: TGTGCCAGCAGCACGACAGGGTTTGGAAACACCATATATTTT.

This clonotype was detected only a few times. The gene calls are TRBV25-1 and TRBJ2-7; 8 nucleotides agree with TRBD2. With V trimmed by 6 bases and J by 0 bases, 10 bases remained unmatched. There are 16 residues in the CDR3. Germline assignment: CDR1 MGHDK and CDR2 SYGVNS. The DNA of the CDR3 is TGTGCCAGCAGGCCTGGGGGTAGCGGGATCTCCTACGAGCAGTACTTC. Protein product: CASRPGGSGISYEQYF.

The CDR3, as DNA: TGTGCCAGCAGCCATAGTGGGCCGTTGAACACTGAAGCTTTCTTT. The encoded protein is CASSHSGPLNTEAFF. The chain recombines TRBV7-2 with TRBJ1-1; D unresolved. CDR1 and CDR2 (germline): SGHTA, FQGNSA. V was shortened by 5 bases and J by 0 bases, with 13 bases between the two germline ends. The CDR3 runs 15 residues.

The CDR3 DNA follows: TGCAGTGCTAGAGATCCATACAGAGCCTACGAGCAGTACTTC. Amino acid sequence: CSARDPYRAYEQYF. The chain links TRBV20-1 to TRBJ2-7; D unresolved. The V gene lost 0 bases and the J gene lost 2 bases, with 11 bases spanning the gap. This CDR3 has 14 amino acids. Per germline, CDR1 DFQATT and CDR2 SNEGSKA (reference sequence).

This clonotype was seen a handful of times. The chain uses TRBV20-1 and TRBJ1-6; a weak D match, TRBD1 (6 bases). The CDR3 consists of 13 residues. Germline lookup yields CDR1 DFQATT and CDR2 SNEGSKA (reference sequence). Trimming cost V 4 bases and J 7 bases, with 11 bases left between them. The CDR3 region has the DNA TGCAGTGCTACAGGGGCTTCAAATTCACCCCTCCACTTT. It specifies CSATGASNSPLHF.

This chain joins TRBV7-6 and TRBJ1-1, with D unclear. Germline V CDR1 and CDR2: SGHVS, FNYEAQ. The CDR3 is made up of 13 amino acids. Trimming removed 1 base at V and 3 bases at J, with 6 bases between. The CDR3 DNA is TGTGCCAGCAGCTTAGAACAGTACACTGAAGCTTTCTTT. It codes for CASSLEQYTEAFF.

V usage is TRBV20-1 and J usage is TRBJ2-1; 8 positions agree with TRBD2. The CDR3 runs 18 residues. Germline trimming cut 5 bases from V and 6 bases from J; bases unmatched to any gene: 21. Per germline, CDR1 DFQATT and CDR2 SNEGSKA (reference sequence). The DNA for the CDR3 is TGCAGTGCTCCCGGGACGGGGGGCCTGACTAGCGATCCCAATGAGCAGTTCTTC. It codes for CSAPGTGGLTSDPNEQFF.